This TCR beta chain was profiled in a study of tumor-infiltrating lymphocytes in primary liver carcinoma. Study details: Tissue type made little difference to sample yields of roughly 3.65 to 7.5 million productive TCRbeta reads.

V dropped 8 bases and J dropped 1 base, with 12 bases sitting between them. Germline CDR1 reads SGHRS; CDR2 reads YFSETQ. CDR3 length: 13 residues. Researchers generated TCR beta cDNA from roughly 500 ng of total RNA, relying on a constant-region primer. Slightly modified ARM-PCR served as the procedure for the TCR beta libraries. These libraries came from three rounds of nested multiplex PCR. A C-beta reverse primer was combined with TRBV1-TRBV30 forward primers in the first two PCR rounds, and each round had approximately 10 cycles. MiXCR, run by TCRdb on the multiplex PCR reads, gives a single entry per CDR3 protein. This table holds about 120,000 distinct CDR3 sequences, 65% to 75% found once. Total RNA and DNA came together from 20-30 mg of bulk tissue without cell sorting.

The source is a woman aged 55-69 years with primary liver carcinoma and hepatitis B virus infection. The source material was tumor-adjacent normal liver tissue. The rearrangement joins TRBV5-1 to TRBJ1-1, with D possibly TRBD1 on 5 matching bases. The CDR3 is CASNTDRNTEAFF. DNA for the CDR3: TGCGCCAGTAACACCGACAGGAACACTGAAGCTTTCTTT.